This is a list of T cell receptor beta chains from one sample in a study of blood T cell repertoires in COVID-19. Some clones are missing from TCRdb's copy, which holds only in-frame ones; the method was immunoSEQ multiplex PCR. The table records more than 95,000 clones, under 80% of them present only once. The sample was peripheral blood. These receptors were taken from a man aged 50-60 years with acute or convalescent COVID-19. Both conserved end residues are part of each CDR3. D genes are given only for firm matches. Some rows mark clone size as missing; the rest say once, few, many or name a class of expanded clone.

few TRBJ1-2 - TRBV5-8 CASSFRLSYGYTF TGTGCCAGCAGCTTCCGACTAAGCTATGGCTACACCTTC
once TRBJ1-1 - TRBV10-1 CASSVEQGSTEAFF TGCGCCAGCAGCGTCGAACAGGGAAGCACTGAAGCTTTCTTT
- TRBJ2-3 TRBD1 TRBV5-6 CASSPSTGAWDTQYF TGTGCCAGCAGCCCCTCAACAGGGGCATGGGATACGCAGTATTTT
- TRBJ1-2 - TRBV18 CASSPTGRGEGYGYTF TGTGCCAGCTCACCCACCGGAAGAGGGGAGGGTTATGGCTACACCTTC
- TRBJ2-1 TRBD2 TRBV18 CASSPGAGDYNEQFF TGTGCCAGCTCACCGGGAGCGGGGGATTACAATGAGCAGTTCTTC
- TRBJ2-2 - TRBV5-1 CASSFSQANTGELFF TGCGCCAGCAGCTTTTCGCAGGCCAACACCGGGGAGCTGTTTTTT
- TRBJ2-1 TRBD2 TRBV6-1 CASSGSPGLVLNEQFF TGTGCCAGCAGTGGTAGCCCGGGACTAGTTTTAAATGAGCAGTTCTTC
- TRBJ1-2 - TRBV27 CASSSYYGYTF TGTGCCAGCAGTTCATACTATGGCTACACCTTC
- TRBJ2-2 - TRBV7-7 CASSLDSAGELFF TGTGCCAGCAGCCTGGACAGTGCCGGGGAGCTGTTTTTT
- TRBJ1-1 TRBD1 TRBV7-2 CASRGQGNTEAFF TGTGCCAGCAGGGGACAGGGCAACACTGAAGCTTTCTTT
- TRBJ1-2 - TRBV27 CASSPYRADNYGYTF TGTGCCAGCAGTCCGTACAGGGCGGATAACTATGGCTACACCTTC
once TRBJ1-2 TRBD1 TRBV5-1 CASSSSGTGDGYTF TGCGCCAGCAGTTCGTCTGGGACAGGGGATGGCTACACCTTC
- TRBJ1-5 - TRBV5-6 CASSIYNRDYQPQHF TGTGCCAGCAGCATATATAATCGGGATTATCAGCCCCAGCATTTT
- TRBJ1-5 TRBD1 TRBV28 CASSLAGGDHQPQHF TGTGCCAGCAGTTTGGCAGGGGGCGACCATCAGCCCCAGCATTTT
- TRBJ2-7 - TRBV5-1 CASSLSTDSYEQYF TGCGCCAGCAGTCTTTCGACAGACTCCTACGAGCAGTACTTC
once TRBJ2-1 - TRBV7-5 CARSSYRTGGSYNEQFF TGTGCCAGAAGCTCTTACAGGACCGGCGGCTCCTACAATGAGCAGTTCTTC
- TRBJ2-5 TRBD2 TRBV5-4 CASSPGRGIQETQYF TGTGCCAGCAGCCCTGGGCGGGGGATCCAAGAGACCCAGTACTTC
- TRBJ2-2 - TRBV19 CASSNRVNGELFF TGTGCCAGTAGTAACAGGGTTAACGGGGAGCTGTTTTTT
few TRBJ2-5 - TRBV27 CASSLSYGIQETQYF TGTGCCAGCAGTTTATCGTACGGGATCCAAGAGACCCAGTACTTC
- TRBJ2-7 TRBD1 TRBV10-3 CAISDPGQGAYEQYF TGTGCCATCAGTGACCCGGGACAGGGGGCTTACGAGCAGTACTTC
- TRBJ1-2 - TRBV5-8 CASSLVGRGLNYGYTF TGTGCCAGCAGCTTGGTCGGGAGGGGTCTTAACTATGGCTACACCTTC
once TRBJ2-3 - TRBV4-2 CASSRGGTDTQYF TGTGCCAGCAGCCGGGGGGGCACAGATACGCAGTATTTT
once TRBJ1-2 - TRBV14 CASSRSLYEGYTF TGTGCCAGCAGCCGAAGCCTATATGAAGGCTACACCTTC
- TRBJ2-7 - TRBV2 CASSAGLIYEQYF TGTGCCAGCAGTGCGGGTCTGATCTACGAGCAGTACTTC
- TRBJ1-2 - TRBV15 CATSREEGIYTF TGTGCCACCAGCAGAGAGGAGGGGATCTACACCTTC
medium-sized TRBJ2-7 TRBD1 TRBV2 CASSQFTGTGSWSEQYF TGTGCCAGCAGTCAATTTACCGGGACAGGGAGTTGGAGCGAGCAGTACTTC
- TRBJ2-2 TRBD2 TRBV12-5 CASGFVLAGNTGELFF TGTGCTAGTGGTTTTGTACTAGCGGGAAACACCGGGGAGCTGTTTTTT
once TRBJ2-5 - TRBV25-1 CASRGGFVRRIVETQYF TGTGCCAGCAGAGGGGGATTCGTACGGAGGATCGTTGAGACCCAGTACTTC
- TRBJ2-2 - TRBV6-4 CASSDEGGGGSTGELFF TGTGCCAGCAGTGACGAAGGCGGGGGCGGGAGTACCGGGGAGCTGTTTTTT
- TRBJ1-2 - TRBV4-2 CASSPPGRRNDGYTF TGTGCCAGCAGCCCGCCAGGTCGCAGGAACGATGGCTACACCTTC
- TRBJ1-5 TRBD1 TRBV27 CASSVDRGDQPQHF TGTGCCAGCAGTGTAGACAGGGGGGATCAGCCCCAGCATTTT
- TRBJ1-6 - TRBV5-1 CASSPVSGSPLHF TGCGCCAGCAGCCCAGTGAGCGGTTCACCCCTCCACTTT
- TRBJ2-7 TRBD2 TRBV7-8 CASSLATGGEQYF TGTGCCAGCAGCTTAGCGACCGGGGGGGAGCAGTACTTC